This T cell receptor (beta chain) originates from a study of beta chain features in type 1 diabetes. The CDR3 covers 11 residues. Germline CDR1 and CDR2: DFQATT and SNEGSKA (reference sequence). V lost 0 bases to trimming and J lost 7 bases, with 3 bases between them. Isolated RNA was reverse transcribed in full, so expressed TCRB transcripts were sequenced. Using immunoSEQ multiplex PCR, the repertoire was profiled, and TCRdb retains in-frame clones only, with some absent. The sample gives 360,000 or so clones, roughly a fifth of which show up once; approximately 0.041% is in the top ten. Details on this clone: In the same sample, other DNA sequences code for this CDR3.

The sequence derives from a woman under 30 in good health. The genes are TRBV20-1 and TRBJ1-4; D unresolved. The sequencing sample was made of naive CD4+ T cells from blood. The CDR3 DNA follows: TGCAGTGCTAGAGATCGTGAAAAACTGTTTTTT. Translating it yields CSARDREKLFF.